Given below is one T cell receptor (beta chain) in context. Its specificity is unknown. This sample was included in a study of Tregs in tolerant kidney transplant recipients. Measured with immunoSEQ multiplex PCR; TCRdb has only the in-frame clones, and not every one. This sample yields 240,000 or so clones, of which roughly four fifths are seen a single time; approximately 0.69% belongs to the top ten. Study-level findings and limits: The most relevant donor-specific Treg TCRbeta repertoire apparently came from expansion with activated donor B cells. This study did not directly address biological reproducibility. Findings come from small patient numbers and require larger validation.

CDR3 length equals 15 residues. CDR1 is MGHDK, CDR2 SYGVNS, per germline. V lost 6 bases, J lost 1 base, and 15 bases lay in between. Thawed PBMCs were FACS-sorted into unstimulated CD4+CD25+CD127- regulatory T cells, CD4+CD25- non-regulatory cells, CD4 and CD8 cells. The clonotype originates from a human donor in good health. Source material: CD4+ T cells from blood. The chain employs TRBV25-1 and TRBJ1-1; maybe TRBD1 (5 bases). CDR3: CASRSTVGWNTEAFF. CDR3 coding DNA: TGTGCCAGCAGGTCGACAGTAGGTTGGAACACTGAAGCTTTCTTT.